The 26 T cell receptor beta chains below were found in one sample sequenced in a study of shared clonotypes between healthy human individuals. Data came from immunoSEQ multiplex PCR; TCRdb stores just in-frame clones and leaves some out. This sample has some 2.1 million clones, with 85% to 95% found just once. Sequences were obtained from naive CD4+ T cells sorted from blood. This sample's subset: CD45RA+ positively selected. Every receptor here comes from a man younger than 35 in good health.

The chain is built from TRBV2 and TRBJ1-2; TRBD1 is a possible D gene (6 bases). The CDR3 covers 17 residues. Trimming stripped 4 bases from V and 0 bases from J, with 18 bases between. The V gene's germline CDR1 is SNHLY and CDR2 FYNNEI. The CDR3 bases are TGTGCCAGCAGTGGATCCCCCTGGACAGAGACTAACTATGGCTACACCTTC. This encodes CASSGSPWTETNYGYTF.

The chain carries TRBV7-9 and TRBJ2-1, with 9 bases that match TRBD1. V gave up 5 bases and J gave up 3 bases; unmatched junction bases: 5. Germline V gives CDR1 SEHNR, CDR2 FQNEAQ (reference sequence). This CDR3 has 15 amino acids. The CDR3 is CASSGMGQGYNEQFF. The CDR3 bases are TGTGCCAGCAGCGGAATGGGACAGGGCTACAATGAGCAGTTCTTC.

This chain connects TRBV10-1 to TRBJ2-1; 8 bases agree with TRBD1. V dropped 4 bases and J dropped 7; count of bases not matched to a gene: 6. The CDR3 sequence is 14 residues long. Germline V gene lookup returns CDR1 WNHNN and CDR2 SYGVQD (reference sequence). The CDR3 here is CASSVNRQGNEQFF. The CDR3, as DNA: TGCGCCAGCAGTGTTAATCGACAGGGGAATGAGCAGTTCTTC.

The J gene is TRBJ1-5, the V gene TRBV5-6; 8 bases match TRBD1. The CDR3 spans 14 residues. Germline CDR1 is SGHDT and CDR2 is YYEEEE. The trim removed 5 bases at V and 6 bases at J, leaving 7 bases unmatched. Here the CDR3 reads CASRRQGAGQPQHF. CDR3 bases: TGTGCCAGCAGGCGCCAGGGGGCAGGTCAGCCCCAGCATTTT. The full variable domain, completed using reference TRBV5-6 and TRBJ1-5, is DAGVTQSPTHLIKTRGQQVTLRCSPKSGHDTVSWYQQALGQGPQFIFQYYEEEERQRGNFPDRFSGHQFPNYSSELNVNALLLGDSALYLCASRRQGAGQPQHFGDGTRLSIL.

To note about this clone: Other DNA sequences from this sample encode an identical CDR3 as well. This rearrangement joins TRBV2 to TRBJ1-4; possibly TRBD1 for D (5 bases). Deletions cut 5 bases from V and 7 bases from J, with 14 bases between. Germline V lookup: CDR1 SNHLY, CDR2 FYNNEI. This CDR3 is 14 amino acids long. In nucleotides, the CDR3 is TGTGCCAGCAGTAGCCAGGGTAGTGGTGAAAAACTGTTTTTT. Its translation is CASSSQGSGEKLFF.

This clone was detected once. CDR3 sequence: CASSSTGANTEAFF. CDR3 in DNA: TGTGCCAGCAGCAGTACAGGGGCAAACACTGAAGCTTTCTTT. The gene calls are TRBV27 and TRBJ1-1; TRBD1 matches 7 bases. Trimming removed 6 bases from V and 2 bases from J; junction bases left unmatched: 6. CDR3 length: 14 amino acids. Germline V CDR1 and CDR2: MNHEY, SMNVEV (reference sequence).

The genes are TRBV4-3 and TRBJ2-7; 8 nucleotides line up with TRBD1. With 0 bases clipped from V and 3 bases from J, the junction kept 1 base outside the gene matches. In germline, CDR1 is LGHNA, CDR2 YSLEER. The CDR3 has 14 amino acids. DNA of the CDR3: TGCGCCAGCAGCCAAGAAACAGGGGGCTACGAGCAGTACTTC. This sequence encodes CASSQETGGYEQYF.

V gene TRBV5-6 combines with J gene TRBJ2-3, with D tentatively TRBD1 or TRBD2 (6 bases each). Germline CDR1 is SGHDT and CDR2 is YYEEEE. This CDR3 has 16 residues. Trimming cost V 1 base and J 3 bases, with 15 bases left between them. The CDR3 sequence is CASSLSTGALTDTQYF. The CDR3 coding sequence is TGTGCCAGCAGCTTGTCTACGGGGGCTCTGACAGATACGCAGTATTTT.

The rearrangement joins TRBV27 to TRBJ2-3; 9 nucleotides match TRBD2. This CDR3 is 13 amino acids long. In germline, CDR1 is MNHEY, CDR2 SMNVEV (reference sequence). V shed 7 bases and J 6 bases; nucleotides not matched to a gene: 5. The DNA for the CDR3 is TGTGCCAGCAACCTAGCGGGGAGGGATACGCAGTATTTT. Residues: CASNLAGRDTQYF.

The sample holds a few counts of this clone. The chain links TRBV7-9 to TRBJ2-7; TRBD1 is a possible D gene (5 bases). CDR1 is SEHNR, CDR2 FQNEAQ, per germline (reference sequence). Trimming pared 1 base from V and 2 bases from J, leaving 12 bases between. The CDR3 has 15 residues. CDR3 sequence: CASSLGAGKPYEQYF. CDR3 nucleotides: TGTGCCAGCAGCTTAGGGGCAGGGAAGCCCTACGAGCAGTACTTC.

CDR3 DNA: TGTGCCAGCAGTTTATCGGGGTCAGGGGGGAACACTGAAGCTTTCTTT. This codes for CASSLSGSGGNTEAFF. The chain recombines TRBV27 with TRBJ1-1, with 7 bases fitting TRBD1. Germline lookup yields CDR1 MNHEY and CDR2 SMNVEV (reference sequence). Trimming at V came to 0 bases and at J to 1 base, leaving 5 bases not matched to a gene. The CDR3 runs 16 residues.

This chain connects TRBV7-8 to TRBJ1-4; TRBD1 matches at 8 bases. V shed 4 bases, J shed 14 bases, and the junction held 9 bases outside the gene matches. The CDR3 totals 13 residues. The germline CDR1 and CDR2 sequences are SGHVS and FQNEAQ. The DNA of the CDR3 is TGTGCCAGCAGCTCCTCCCCACAGGGGGTTCTGTTTTTT. Encoded protein: CASSSSPQGVLFF.

The J gene is TRBJ2-4, the V gene TRBV6-5; TRBD2 agrees at 8 bases. Germline lookup yields CDR1 MNHEY and CDR2 SVGAGI. The V and J ends lost 6 bases and 8 bases, in that order; junction bases with no gene match: 3. This CDR3 has 12 amino acids. CDR3 coding DNA: TGTGCCAGCAGCGGGAGGGCGGACATTCAGTACTTC. The encoded protein is CASSGRADIQYF.

This chain's CDR3 is CASTLGASGRADNEQFF. The CDR3, as DNA: TGCGCCAGCACCCTCGGGGCTAGCGGGAGGGCTGACAATGAGCAGTTCTTC. The rearrangement links TRBV5-1 to TRBJ2-1; 12 bases are shared with TRBD2. Germline-derived CDR1 and CDR2 are SGHRS and YFSETQ. V was clipped by 6 bases and J by 5 bases; unmatched bases: 12. The CDR3 consists of 17 residues.

The chain combines TRBV6-5 with TRBJ1-6; maybe TRBD1 (5 bases). The length of the CDR3 is 15 residues. Trimming shortened V by 4 bases and J by 7 bases, and 14 bases separated the two germline ends. Looked up from germline, CDR1 is MNHEY and CDR2 is SVGAGI. CDR3 protein: CASSSRPTVNSPLHF. DNA of the CDR3: TGTGCCAGCAGTTCACGCCCGACAGTCAATTCACCCCTCCACTTT.

V and J are TRBV2 and TRBJ2-6; 7 bases are shared with TRBD1. The CDR3 is made up of 14 amino acids. Germline V gene sequence: CDR1 SNHLY, CDR2 FYNNEI. V lost 8 bases, J lost 2 bases, and 3 bases stayed unmatched. DNA of the CDR3: TGTGCCAGCCAGGGGGATCCTGGGGCCAACGTCCTGACTTTC. Its translation: CASQGDPGANVLTF. Variable domain in full (rest from reference TRBV2 and TRBJ2-6): EPEVTQTPSHQVTQMGQEVILRCVPISNHLYFYWYRQILGQKVEFLVSFYNNEISEKSEIFDDQFSVERPDGSNFTLKIRSTKLEDSAMYFCASQGDPGANVLTFGAGSRLTVL.

This chain joins TRBV6-5 and TRBJ2-4; 8 positions agree with TRBD2. V lost 2 bases, J lost 8 bases, and 8 bases stayed unmatched. Germline lookup yields CDR1 MNHEY and CDR2 SVGAGI. The CDR3 is 15 amino acids. CDR3 nucleotide sequence: TGTGCCAGCAGTTACGCGGGACTAGGTGGATACATTCAGTACTTC. Translated, it gives CASSYAGLGGYIQYF.

In the case of this clone: One base away lies a much larger clone, so this may be a sequencing read error. This CDR3 is also generated by other DNA sequences in the sample. This sequence joins TRBV5-4 and TRBJ1-5, with 7 bases fitting TRBD1. Germline CDR1 reads SGHNT; CDR2 reads YYREEE (reference sequence). The V gene end was trimmed by 2 bases and the J gene end by 3 bases; junction bases not matched to a gene: 2. The CDR3 contains 14 residues. CDR3 sequence: CASSLQGSNQPQHF. The CDR3 DNA follows: TGTGCCAGCAGCTTACAGGGGTCCAATCAGCCCCAGCATTTT. The whole variable domain, filled in from reference TRBV5-4 and TRBJ1-5, reads ETGVTQSPTHLIKTRGQQVTLRCSSQSGHNTVSWYQQALGQGPQFIFQYYREEENGRGNFPPRFSGLQFPNYSSELNVNALELDDSALYLCASSLQGSNQPQHFGDGTRLSIL.

This rearrangement joins TRBV11-2 to TRBJ1-3; no definite D call. There are 14 residues in the CDR3. Germline V gene data show CDR1 as SGHAT and CDR2 as FQNNGV. V was trimmed by 5 bases and J by 0 bases, leaving 8 bases between them. CDR3 sequence (DNA): TGTGCCAGCAGCATACTTAGCTCTGGAAACACCATATATTTT. This encodes CASSILSSGNTIYF.

The chain combines TRBV5-6 with TRBJ1-1; no firm D call. Germline CDR1 reads SGHDT; CDR2 reads YYEEEE. The CDR3 runs 12 residues. With 6 bases removed from V and 3 bases from J, the gap between germline ends came to 9 bases. The CDR3: CASTKDHTEAFF. The CDR3 nucleotides are TGTGCCAGCACTAAGGACCACACTGAAGCTTTCTTT.

This sequence joins TRBV6-5 and TRBJ1-2; no clear D gene. This CDR3 spans 15 amino acids. CDR1 is MNHEY and CDR2 is SVGAGI in the germline V gene. The V end lost 4 bases, the J end lost 3 bases, and 15 bases lay between the germline ends. CDR3 nucleotides: TGTGCCAGCAGTTCACAGAGCTTGGGCGACTATGGCTACACCTTC. Translated: CASSSQSLGDYGYTF.

V is TRBV6-1 and J is TRBJ1-2, with a possible D match to TRBD1 (5 bases). Trimming took off 0 bases at V and 3 bases at J, with 11 bases between the two ends. The CDR3 runs 15 residues. CDR1 and CDR2 (germline): MNHNS, SASEGT. The CDR3, as DNA: TGTGCCAGCAGTGAAGCGTGGGCGGGGGACTATGGCTACACCTTC. It specifies CASSEAWAGDYGYTF.

The CDR3 nucleotides are TGTGCCAGCAGCCTTAGGTCGTCGAACACTGAAGCTTTCTTT. Its protein product is CASSLRSSNTEAFF. This chain connects TRBV5-6 to TRBJ1-1; D is ambiguous. V gave up 4 bases and J gave up 1 base, with 11 bases separating them. Germline V gene sequence: CDR1 SGHDT, CDR2 YYEEEE. The CDR3 runs 14 residues. The variable domain in full, completed from reference TRBV5-6 and TRBJ1-1, reads DAGVTQSPTHLIKTRGQQVTLRCSPKSGHDTVSWYQQALGQGPQFIFQYYEEEERQRGNFPDRFSGHQFPNYSSELNVNALLLGDSALYLCASSLRSSNTEAFFGQGTRLTVV.

CDR3 nucleotide sequence: TGTGCCAGCTGCCCCCGGGACTTGACCAATGAGCAGTTCTTC. Translated: CASCPRDLTNEQFF. J is TRBJ2-1 and V is TRBV2; tentative D call: TRBD2 (6 bases). The germline gives CDR1 SNHLY, CDR2 FYNNEI. With 8 bases removed from V and 6 bases from J, the gap between germline ends came to 17 bases. The CDR3 spans 14 residues. Using reference TRBV2 and TRBJ2-1 for the parts outside the CDR3, the full variable domain is EPEVTQTPSHQVTQMGQEVILRCVPISNHLYFYWYRQILGQKVEFLVSFYNNEISEKSEIFDDQFSVERPDGSNFTLKIRSTKLEDSAMYFCASCPRDLTNEQFFGPGTRLTVL.

The chain combines TRBV28 with TRBJ1-5; D possibly corresponds to TRBD1 (5 bases). The CDR3 extends over 13 amino acids. V was cut by 5 bases and J by 3 bases, with 8 bases left in between. Germline lookup yields CDR1 MDHEN and CDR2 SYDVKM. As DNA, the CDR3 is TGTGCCAGCAGTAGACAGTTCAATCAGCCCCAGCATTTT. Translated: CASSRQFNQPQHF. Complete variable domain (other parts from reference TRBV28 and TRBJ1-5): DVKVTQSSRYLVKRTGEKVFLECVQDMDHENMFWYRQDPGLGLRLIYFSYDVKMKEKGDIPEGYSVSREKKERFSLILESASTNQTSMYLCASSRQFNQPQHFGDGTRLSIL.

This chain connects TRBV7-9 to TRBJ2-3; D is unresolved. V lost 1 base and J lost 2, with 10 bases in between. The CDR3 has 15 amino acids. Germline V CDR1 and CDR2: SEHNR, FQNEAQ (reference sequence). This CDR3 is CASSLGSGPTDTQYF. CDR3 nucleotides: TGTGCCAGCAGCTTAGGGAGTGGACCCACAGATACGCAGTATTTT.